Listed here are 7 T cell receptor beta chains from one sample, sequenced in a study of blood T cell repertoires in COVID-19. Data came from immunoSEQ multiplex PCR; TCRdb stores just in-frame clones and leaves some out. Counted here are around 150,000 clones, around 83% occurring once; the ten biggest clones make up 0.99%. The sequencing input was peripheral blood. These receptors came from a young man with acute or convalescent COVID-19.

This clone was counted between two and nine times. V gene TRBV14 combines with J gene TRBJ1-5, with TRBD1 identical over 7 bases. The CDR3 consists of 17 residues. CDR1 SGHDN and CDR2 FVKESK come from the germline V gene. The V segment lost 4 bases and the J segment 2 bases; nucleotides outside the gene matches: 11. The CDR3: CASSLRQGRGGNQPQHF. CDR3 coding DNA: TGTGCCAGCAGCCTCCGACAGGGTAGGGGCGGCAATCAGCCCCAGCATTTT.

The chain employs TRBV7-9 and TRBJ2-3, with TRBD1 identical over 7 bases. The CDR3 runs to 14 residues. J lost 1 base, V lost 5 bases, and 3 bases had no gene match. Germline CDR1 reads SEHNR; CDR2 reads FQNEAQ (reference sequence). For the CDR3, the DNA is TGTGCCAGCAGCCGACAGGGCGGCACAGATACGCAGTATTTT. Protein: CASSRQGGTDTQYF.

The V gene is TRBV7-9, the J gene TRBJ2-2; a possible D gene is TRBD1 (5 bases). The germline V gene encodes CDR1 SEHNR and CDR2 FQNEAQ (reference sequence). V was cut by 0 bases and J by 6 bases, with 8 bases left in between. The CDR3 sequence is 14 residues long. CDR3 sequence reads: CASSLAVGPGELFF. CDR3 nucleotides: TGTGCCAGCAGCTTAGCGGTGGGGCCCGGGGAGCTGTTTTTT.

A single count supports this clone. The V call is TRBV19, the J call TRBJ1-4; 11 bases agree with TRBD1. The J segment lost 10 bases and the V segment lost 9 bases, leaving 13 bases of the junction unmatched. Germline CDR1 is LNHDA and CDR2 is SQIVND (reference sequence). This CDR3 contains 15 residues. The CDR3 bases are TGTGCCAGCCGCTCAGGGGGACAGGGGGTCTCAAAACTGTTTTTT. It encodes CASRSGGQGVSKLFF.

This clone was seen just once. The DNA of the CDR3 is TGTGCCAGCAGTTTAGCGCGTGGAGAGACCCAGTACTTC. Residues: CASSLARGETQYF. This chain links TRBV12-3 or TRBV12-4 with TRBJ2-5; D call uncertain. Trimming shortened V by 0 bases and J by 4 bases, and 6 bases separated the two germline ends. The CDR3 extends over 13 amino acids.

J is TRBJ2-7 and V is TRBV6-1; 9 nucleotides align to TRBD2. CDR1 and CDR2 (germline): MNHNS, SASEGT. The CDR3 loop spans 15 amino acids. V lost 3 bases, J lost 7 bases, and 10 bases stayed unmatched. The CDR3 spells CASSDRGGALGEQYV. Written as DNA, the CDR3 is TGTGCCAGCAGTGATCGCGGGGGGGCCCTGGGGGAGCAGTACGTC.

V is TRBV12-3 or TRBV12-4 and J is TRBJ1-4; D unresolved. Deletions cut 5 bases from V and 8 bases from J, with 6 bases between. The CDR3 runs 11 residues. The CDR3 DNA sequence: TGTGCCAGCAGTGCGGGGGAAAAACTGTTTTTT. It encodes CASSAGEKLFF.